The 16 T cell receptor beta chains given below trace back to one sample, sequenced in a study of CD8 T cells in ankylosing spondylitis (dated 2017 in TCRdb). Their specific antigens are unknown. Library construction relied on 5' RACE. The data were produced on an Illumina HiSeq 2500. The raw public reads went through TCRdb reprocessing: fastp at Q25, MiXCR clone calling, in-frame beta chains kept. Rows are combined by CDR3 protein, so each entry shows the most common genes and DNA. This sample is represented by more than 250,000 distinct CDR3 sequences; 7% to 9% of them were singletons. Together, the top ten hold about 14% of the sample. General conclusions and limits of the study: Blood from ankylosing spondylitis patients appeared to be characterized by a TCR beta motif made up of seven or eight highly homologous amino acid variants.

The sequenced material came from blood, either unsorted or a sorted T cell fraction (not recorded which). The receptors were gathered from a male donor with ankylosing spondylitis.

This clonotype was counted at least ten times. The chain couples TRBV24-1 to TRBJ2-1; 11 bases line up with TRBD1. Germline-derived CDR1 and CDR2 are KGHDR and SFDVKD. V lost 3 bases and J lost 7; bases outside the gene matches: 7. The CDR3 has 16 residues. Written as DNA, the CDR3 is TGTGCCACCAGTGATACCCGGGACAGGGGGAGGAATGAGCAGTTCTTC. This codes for CATSDTRDRGRNEQFF.

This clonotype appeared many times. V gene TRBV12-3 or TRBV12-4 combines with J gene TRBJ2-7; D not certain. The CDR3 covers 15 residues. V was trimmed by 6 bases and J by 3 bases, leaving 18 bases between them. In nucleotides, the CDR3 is TGTGCCAGCAGCTTCCCCCGGTCTATTGGCTACGAGCAGTACTTC. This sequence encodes CASSFPRSIGYEQYF.

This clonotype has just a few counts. CDR3 sequence (DNA): TGCAGTGCTAGTCGGCTAGCGGGAGGAGCCTACGAGCAGTACTTC. It encodes CSASRLAGGAYEQYF. V and J are TRBV20-1 and TRBJ2-7, with TRBD2 identical over 11 bases. V was clipped by 3 bases and J by 2 bases; unmatched bases: 6. CDR3 size: 15 residues. Germline lookup yields CDR1 DFQATT and CDR2 SNEGSKA (reference sequence).

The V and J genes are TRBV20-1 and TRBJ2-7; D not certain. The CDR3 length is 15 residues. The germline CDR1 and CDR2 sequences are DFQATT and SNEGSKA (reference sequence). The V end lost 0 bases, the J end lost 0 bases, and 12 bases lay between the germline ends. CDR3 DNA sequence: TGCAGTGCTAGAGATTTGACTCAAAGCTCCTACGAGCAGTACTTC. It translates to CSARDLTQSSYEQYF.

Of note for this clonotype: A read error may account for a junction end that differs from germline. CDR3 bases: TGTGCCAGCAGGTTAGGGAGGGGAGGGAATGAGCAGTTCTTC. Translating gives CASRLGRGGNEQFF. This rearrangement joins TRBV7-2 to TRBJ2-1; 7 nucleotides line up with TRBD2. Germline V gene sequence: CDR1 SGHTA, CDR2 FQGNSA. The CDR3 extends over 14 amino acids.

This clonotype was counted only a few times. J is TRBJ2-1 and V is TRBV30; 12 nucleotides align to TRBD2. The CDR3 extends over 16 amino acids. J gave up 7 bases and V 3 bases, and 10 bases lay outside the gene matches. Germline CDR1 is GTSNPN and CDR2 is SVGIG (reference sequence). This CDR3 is CAWSQWTSGDRNEQFF. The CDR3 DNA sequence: TGTGCCTGGAGCCAGTGGACTAGCGGGGATCGTAATGAGCAGTTCTTC.

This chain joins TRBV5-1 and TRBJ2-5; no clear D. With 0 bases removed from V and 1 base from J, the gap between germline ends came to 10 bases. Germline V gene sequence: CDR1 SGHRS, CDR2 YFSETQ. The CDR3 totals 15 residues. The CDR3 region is CASSLAWYSQETQYF. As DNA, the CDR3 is TGCGCCAGCAGCTTGGCCTGGTACAGCCAAGAGACCCAGTACTTC.

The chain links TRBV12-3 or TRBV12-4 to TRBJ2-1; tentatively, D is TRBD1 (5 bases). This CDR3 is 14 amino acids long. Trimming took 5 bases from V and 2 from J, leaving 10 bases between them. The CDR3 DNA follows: TGTGCCAGCAGTCGACAGACCGCCTACAATGAGCAGTTCTTC. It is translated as CASSRQTAYNEQFF.

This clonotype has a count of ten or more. In nucleotides, the CDR3 is TGCGCCAGCAGCTTGGCCTTGGGGGGCTCGCACACTGAAGCTTTCTTT. It specifies CASSLALGGSHTEAFF. The chain combines TRBV5-1 with TRBJ1-1; tentatively, D is TRBD1 (6 bases). The ends were cut back, 0 bases at V and 3 bases at J, with 15 bases in the middle. Looked up from germline, CDR1 is SGHRS and CDR2 is YFSETQ. The CDR3 sequence is 16 residues long.

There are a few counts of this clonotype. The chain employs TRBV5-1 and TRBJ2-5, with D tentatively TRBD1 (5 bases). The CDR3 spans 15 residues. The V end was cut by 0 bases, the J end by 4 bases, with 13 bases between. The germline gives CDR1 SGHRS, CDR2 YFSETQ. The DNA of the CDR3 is TGCGCCAGCAGCTTGGATGACAGCCTCTCAGAGACCCAGTACTTC. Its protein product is CASSLDDSLSETQYF.

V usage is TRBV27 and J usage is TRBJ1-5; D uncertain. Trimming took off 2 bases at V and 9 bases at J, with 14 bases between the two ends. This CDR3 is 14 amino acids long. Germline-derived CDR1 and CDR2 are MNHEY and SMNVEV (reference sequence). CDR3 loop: CASSLVFRSRPQHF. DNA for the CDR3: TGTGCCAGCAGTTTAGTGTTCAGATCGCGGCCCCAGCATTTT.

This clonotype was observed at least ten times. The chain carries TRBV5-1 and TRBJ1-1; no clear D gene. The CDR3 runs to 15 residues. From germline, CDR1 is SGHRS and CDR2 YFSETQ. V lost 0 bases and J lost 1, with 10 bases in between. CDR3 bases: TGCGCCAGCAGCTTGGTTCCAGCGGGGAACACTGAAGCTTTCTTT. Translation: CASSLVPAGNTEAFF.

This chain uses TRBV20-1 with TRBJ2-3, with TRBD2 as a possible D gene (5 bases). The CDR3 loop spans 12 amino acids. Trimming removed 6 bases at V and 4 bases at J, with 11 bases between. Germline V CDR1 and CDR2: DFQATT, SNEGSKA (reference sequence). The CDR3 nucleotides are TGCAGTGCAGCCGAGGGTGCAGATACGCAGTATTTT. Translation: CSAAEGADTQYF.

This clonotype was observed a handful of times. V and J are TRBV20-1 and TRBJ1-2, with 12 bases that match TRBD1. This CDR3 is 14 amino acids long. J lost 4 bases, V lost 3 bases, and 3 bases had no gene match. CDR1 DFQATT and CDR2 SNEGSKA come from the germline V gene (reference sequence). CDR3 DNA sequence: TGCAGTGCTAGCCGGGACAGGGGGCTCTATGGCTACACCTTC. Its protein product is CSASRDRGLYGYTF.

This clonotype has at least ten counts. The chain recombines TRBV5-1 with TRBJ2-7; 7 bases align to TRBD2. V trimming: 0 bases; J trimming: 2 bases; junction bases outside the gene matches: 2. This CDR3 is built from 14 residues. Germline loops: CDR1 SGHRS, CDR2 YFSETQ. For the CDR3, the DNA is TGCGCCAGCAGCTTGGGAGGACTAGCCTACGAGCAGTACTTC. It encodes CASSLGGLAYEQYF.

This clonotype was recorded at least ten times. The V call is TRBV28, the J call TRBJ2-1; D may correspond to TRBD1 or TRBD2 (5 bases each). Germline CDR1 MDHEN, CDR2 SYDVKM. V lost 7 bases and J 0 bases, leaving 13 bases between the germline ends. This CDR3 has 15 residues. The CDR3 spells CASNRQGVSYNEQFF. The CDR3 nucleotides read TGTGCCAGCAACCGGCAGGGAGTCTCCTACAATGAGCAGTTCTTC.